Listed below are T cell receptor beta chains from one sample, sequenced in a study of blood T cell repertoires in COVID-19. Sequencing was performed with immunoSEQ multiplex PCR; in TCRdb, only in-frame clones are kept and a portion is missing. The sample contains 20,000 to 30,000 clones, around 87% of which appear only once. Material: peripheral blood. The receptors stem from a woman aged 60-75 years with active COVID-19. Both conserved end residues are part of each CDR3.

TRBJ2-1	TRBV18	CASSPTAGAYNEQFF
TRBJ2-6	TRBV4-3	CVSSQVPPGTGLSGANVLTF
TRBJ2-3	TRBV7-8	CASSSARTSGWGTDTQYF
TRBJ1-3	TRBV6-1	CASSDASSSGNTIYF
TRBJ1-1	TRBV5-1	CASSGDRGGNTEAFF
TRBJ2-5	TRBV19	CASSMDWGGETQYF
TRBJ1-2	TRBV28	CASSSHELTANYGYTF
TRBJ2-7	TRBV19	CASSIGGNSYEQYF
TRBJ2-1	TRBV19	CASRLAASGHNEQFF
TRBJ1-6	TRBV7-2	CASSAFVAHNSPLHF
TRBJ1-5	TRBV28	CASRRGGQPQHF
TRBJ2-1	TRBV24-1	CATRRSKASLEDEQFF
TRBJ1-4	TRBV16	CASSQWEGSAGLFF
TRBJ2-7	TRBV7-9	CASSRGGAVVEQYF
TRBJ2-6	TRBV19	CASRGQGAFARSGANVLTF
TRBJ2-5	TRBV28	CASSFLSQKIQETQYF
TRBJ1-5	TRBV19	CATLGQGFQPQHF
TRBJ2-5	TRBV29-1	CSVGQGASAETQYF
TRBJ2-3	TRBV27	CASSSRYRLAGGSREFGDTQYF
TRBJ2-1	TRBV3-1/TRBV3-2	CASSPWGGNEQFF
TRBJ1-4	TRBV7-9	CASVQGATNEKLFF
TRBJ1-5	TRBV28	CASSLWGTGIPSNQPQHF
TRBJ2-4	TRBV4-1	CASGGGRIQYF
TRBJ2-4	TRBV30	CAWRNNRGNIQYF
TRBJ1-4	TRBV2	CASSESPEKLFF
TRBJ2-1	TRBV27	CASSFLAEYNEQFF
TRBJ2-3	TRBV11-2	CASSLDSGARLDTQYF
TRBJ2-2	TRBV4-3	CASSRLQGTGELFF
TRBJ2-1	TRBV6-2/TRBV6-3	CASSYHRGEQFF
TRBJ1-2	TRBV6-5	CASSYNPGQGYDGYTF
TRBJ2-5	TRBV5-1	CASSRTGLKETQYF
TRBJ2-7	TRBV9	CASSARTGIYEQYF